The 28 T cell receptor beta chains presented below share a single source sample, sequenced in a study of early stage breast cancer tumors. Some clones are missing from TCRdb's copy, which holds only in-frame ones; the method was immunoSEQ multiplex PCR. Altogether 6,300 or so clones are present, about 73% being singletons, with the ten largest covering 9% to 9.5%. Sequenced: normal breast tissue next to the tumor. Receptors originate from a person aged 35-50 years with breast cancer.

The chain uses TRBV7-3 and TRBJ1-4; 8 bases fit TRBD1. The CDR3 length is 16 residues. V was pared by 3 bases and J by 4 bases, with 7 bases of the junction left unmatched. Germline CDR1 and CDR2: SGHTA and FQGTGA. The CDR3: CASSFYRDRFNEKLFF. The CDR3 coding sequence is TGTGCCAGCAGCTTTTATCGGGACAGGTTTAATGAAAAACTGTTTTTT.

CDR3: CASSLAVLAGVTGELFF. In nucleotides, the CDR3 is TGTGCCAGCAGCTTAGCCGTACTAGCGGGTGTTACCGGGGAGCTGTTTTTT. The chain has TRBV7-2 and TRBJ2-2; 9 bases line up with TRBD2. After removal of 0 bases from V and 5 bases from J, the junction contained 7 bases not matched to a gene. This CDR3 has 17 amino acids. Germline V gene sequence: CDR1 SGHTA, CDR2 FQGNSA. The full variable domain, its missing parts supplied by reference TRBV7-2 and TRBJ2-2, is GAGVSQSPSNKVTEKGKDVELRCDPISGHTALYWYRQSLGQGLEFLIYFQGNSAPDKSGLPSDRFSAERTGGSVSTLTIQRTQQEDSAVYLCASSLAVLAGVTGELFFGEGSRLTVL.

The rearrangement uses TRBV30 and TRBJ2-1; perhaps TRBD2 as D (5 bases). The germline V gene encodes CDR1 GTSNPN and CDR2 SVGIG (reference sequence). The V end was cut by 3 bases, the J end by 10 bases, with 16 bases between. The CDR3 contains 13 residues. The CDR3 sequence is CAWSPRVASEQFF. The CDR3 DNA reads as TGTGCCTGGAGCCCGAGGGTAGCGTCCGAGCAGTTCTTC.

V is TRBV29-1 and J is TRBJ2-7; 8 bases match TRBD1. Germline V gives CDR1 SQVTM, CDR2 ANQGSEA. The CDR3 is made up of 12 amino acids. Losses at the gene ends were 4 bases for V and 3 bases for J; bases not matched to a gene: 2. CDR3 nucleotide sequence: TGCAGCGTTGTTACAGGGGGCTACGAGCAGTACTTC. Protein: CSVVTGGYEQYF.

The V and J genes are TRBV6-1 and TRBJ2-5; D tentatively fits TRBD1 or TRBD2 (5 bases each). This CDR3 spans 16 amino acids. Trimming left V 3 bases short and J 4 bases short, with 18 bases between. The V gene's germline CDR1 is MNHNS and CDR2 SASEGT. The CDR3 DNA reads as TGTGCCAGCAGTGACCTCACCGGGACCAAAGGAGAGACCCAGTACTTC. It encodes CASSDLTGTKGETQYF.

The gene calls are TRBV5-6 and TRBJ2-4; D is possibly TRBD2 (6 bases). The ends were cut back, 5 bases at V and 7 bases at J, with 7 bases in the middle. CDR3 length: 11 amino acids. Germline V gives CDR1 SGHDT, CDR2 YYEEEE. The CDR3 region has the DNA TGTGCCAGCAGTGGGGGGAACATTCAGTACTTC. This gives the protein CASSGGNIQYF.

The gene calls are TRBV30 and TRBJ2-7, with 8 positions matching TRBD2. With 5 bases clipped from V and 4 bases from J, the junction kept 10 bases outside the gene matches. Germline CDR1 reads GTSNPN; CDR2 reads SVGIG (reference sequence). This CDR3 spans 14 amino acids. The CDR3 region is CAWGRGAGVYEQYF. CDR3 nucleotides: TGTGCCTGGGGGCGTGGAGCGGGAGTTTACGAGCAGTACTTC. Combining the CDR3 with reference TRBV30 and TRBJ2-7 gives the whole variable domain SQTIHQWPATLVQPVGSPLSLECTVEGTSNPNLYWYRQAAGRGLQLLFYSVGIGQISSEVPQNLSASRPQDRQFILSSKKLLLSDSGFYLCAWGRGAGVYEQYFGPGTRLTVT.

The chain couples TRBV19 to TRBJ1-5; no firm D call. CDR1 LNHDA and CDR2 SQIVND come from the germline V gene (reference sequence). The V and J ends lost 5 bases and 1 base respectively, with 9 bases between them. The CDR3 is 14 residues long. The CDR3 DNA is TGTGCCAGTAGTTTCCGTCGAAGCAATCAGCCCCAGCATTTT. This gives the protein CASSFRRSNQPQHF.

V usage is TRBV9 and J usage is TRBJ2-1, with 9 bases matching TRBD2. Germline assignment: CDR1 SGDLS and CDR2 YYNGEE. V shed 4 bases, J shed 4 bases, and the junction held 6 bases outside the gene matches. This CDR3 has 15 amino acids. CDR3 protein: CASSPRLADYNEQFF. The CDR3, as DNA: TGTGCCAGCAGCCCCCGACTAGCGGATTACAATGAGCAGTTCTTC. The full variable domain, its missing parts supplied by reference TRBV9 and TRBJ2-1, is DSGVTQTPKHLITATGQRVTLRCSPRSGDLSVYWYQQSLDQGLQFLIQYYNGEERAKGNILERFSAQQFPDLHSELNLSSLELGDSALYFCASSPRLADYNEQFFGPGTRLTVL.

This clone has a handful of counts. The V and J genes are TRBV7-2 and TRBJ2-7; D is ambiguous. CDR1 SGHTA and CDR2 FQGNSA come from the germline V gene. The CDR3 has 15 residues. V was cut by 1 base and J by 5 bases, with 15 bases left in between. CDR3 protein: CASSLVPQVRDEQYF. The CDR3 DNA follows: TGTGCCAGCAGCTTAGTACCCCAGGTTCGTGACGAGCAGTACTTC.

This clone was recorded a few times. V is TRBV4-1 and J is TRBJ2-7, with 13 bases matching TRBD2. The J segment lost 1 base and the V segment lost 4 bases, leaving 4 bases of the junction unmatched. CDR3 size: 16 residues. Looked up from germline, CDR1 is MGHRA and CDR2 is YSYEKL. The chain's CDR3 is CASSRELAGGSYEQYF. Here the CDR3 DNA reads TGCGCCAGCAGCCGGGAACTAGCGGGAGGGTCCTACGAGCAGTACTTC.

Here the CDR3 DNA reads TGTGCCAGCAGCCTAGGACAGGGGGCAAGAACCTACGAGCAGTACTTC. The encoded protein is CASSLGQGARTYEQYF. The chain is built from TRBV7-8 and TRBJ2-7; TRBD1 agrees at 11 bases. V gave up 5 bases and J gave up 2 bases; unmatched junction bases: 8. The CDR3 extends over 16 amino acids. Germline values: CDR1 SGHVS, CDR2 FQNEAQ.

V and J are TRBV5-1 and TRBJ1-1, with D tentatively TRBD1 (6 bases). Germline V gene lookup returns CDR1 SGHRS and CDR2 YFSETQ. The V gene lost 0 bases and the J gene lost 4 bases, with 22 bases spanning the gap. The CDR3 is made up of 18 amino acids. The CDR3 sequence: CASSLGRGARLSVTEAFF. As DNA, the CDR3 is TGCGCCAGCAGCTTGGGGAGGGGGGCGCGACTCTCCGTCACTGAAGCTTTCTTT.

The V and J genes are TRBV7-8 and TRBJ1-5; no clear D gene. Germline-derived CDR1 and CDR2 are SGHVS and FQNEAQ. Between the trimmed V and J ends, which lost 0 bases and 0 bases, there was a span of 6 bases. The CDR3 consists of 15 residues. The CDR3 sequence is CASSLAGNSNQPQHF. The CDR3 coding sequence is TGTGCCAGCAGCTTAGCAGGGAATAGCAATCAGCCCCAGCATTTT.

The chain couples TRBV30 to TRBJ2-7; 7 bases match TRBD2. Germline assignment: CDR1 GTSNPN and CDR2 SVGIG (reference sequence). The CDR3 is made up of 14 amino acids. Trimming removed 3 bases from V and 2 bases from J; junction bases left unmatched: 7. The CDR3 DNA reads as TGTGCCTGGAGCCGGGCGGCGGGAGCCTACGAGCAGTACTTC. This encodes CAWSRAAGAYEQYF.

The sample holds a few counts of this clone. The chain uses TRBV2 and TRBJ1-1; a possible D gene is TRBD1 (6 bases). This CDR3 region has 13 residues. Between the trimmed V and J ends, which lost 6 bases and 4 bases, there was a span of 12 bases. Germline loops: CDR1 SNHLY, CDR2 FYNNEI. As DNA, the CDR3 is TGTGCCAGCAGCTTTGACAGGAGCACTGAAGCTTTCTTT. Amino acids: CASSFDRSTEAFF.

The chain combines TRBV30 with TRBJ2-7; 11 bases agree with TRBD2. Germline V gene sequence: CDR1 GTSNPN, CDR2 SVGIG (reference sequence). The junction had 7 bases not matched to a gene; V was cut back by 5 bases and J by 4 bases. The CDR3 consists of 14 residues. CDR3 residues: CAWALAGGRYEQYF. Here the CDR3 DNA reads TGTGCCTGGGCGCTAGCGGGAGGAAGGTACGAGCAGTACTTC.

The J gene is TRBJ2-2, the V gene TRBV30; D gene ambiguous. Germline CDR1 GTSNPN, CDR2 SVGIG (reference sequence). V dropped 0 bases and J dropped 6 bases, with 8 bases sitting between them. The CDR3 length is 13 residues. The CDR3 coding sequence is TGTGCCTGGAGTGTAGGCGACGCCGGGGAGCTGTTTTTT. Residues: CAWSVGDAGELFF.

V gene TRBV5-1 combines with J gene TRBJ1-1; 10 positions match TRBD1. The V and J ends lost 1 base and 3 bases, in that order; junction bases with no gene match: 3. The CDR3 runs 15 residues. CDR1 is SGHRS, CDR2 YFSETQ, per germline. The CDR3 sequence: CASSLTGQGYTEAFF. The CDR3, as DNA: TGCGCCAGCAGCTTGACGGGACAGGGGTACACTGAAGCTTTCTTT.

The rearrangement uses TRBV11-1 and TRBJ2-5; TRBD1 agrees at 9 bases. The CDR3 is 18 residues long. With 1 base clipped from V and 1 base from J, the junction kept 10 bases outside the gene matches. CDR1 and CDR2 from the germline V gene are SGHAT and FQDESV (reference sequence). The CDR3 sequence is CASSLVGQGSFTQETQYF. The CDR3 coding sequence is TGTGCCAGCAGCTTAGTTGGACAGGGGAGCTTTACCCAAGAGACCCAGTACTTC.

V is TRBV5-6 and J is TRBJ2-3; 11 bases are shared with TRBD2. In germline, CDR1 is SGHDT, CDR2 YYEEEE. Unmatched junction bases numbered 6, after V lost 0 bases and J lost 6 bases. The length of the CDR3 is 16 residues. The chain's CDR3 is CASSLGLAGMFDTQYF. CDR3 coding DNA: TGTGCCAGCAGCTTGGGACTAGCGGGGATGTTTGATACGCAGTATTTT.

The chain recombines TRBV10-2 with TRBJ2-5; 8 positions agree with TRBD2. The V and J ends lost 8 bases and 4 bases, in that order; junction bases with no gene match: 24. Looked up from germline, CDR1 is WSHSY and CDR2 is SAAADI. This CDR3 is built from 19 residues. The CDR3 coding sequence is TGCGCCAGCCCAGAGGATCAGTCGGGAGGGGCAACAATGGGAGAGACCCAGTACTTC. Translated, it gives CASPEDQSGGATMGETQYF.

This chain connects TRBV30 to TRBJ1-3; D perhaps matches TRBD1 (5 bases). This CDR3 region has 14 residues. In germline, CDR1 is GTSNPN, CDR2 SVGIG (reference sequence). V was cut by 7 bases and J by 4 bases, with 17 bases left in between. The CDR3 region has the DNA TGTGCCTTTGAGCCGGGGGTGCGGGGAAACACCATATATTTT. Its protein product is CAFEPGVRGNTIYF.

The chain recombines TRBV7-9 with TRBJ2-7, with 7 bases aligning to TRBD2. Germline V CDR1 and CDR2: SEHNR, FQNEAQ (reference sequence). V trimming: 5 bases; J trimming: 0 bases; junction bases outside the gene matches: 13. The CDR3 length is 17 residues. The DNA of the CDR3 is TGTGCCAGCAGCCAAGAAGGACCGGGAGGCCCCTCCTACGAGCAGTACTTC. Amino acid sequence: CASSQEGPGGPSYEQYF. The full variable domain, completed using reference TRBV7-9 and TRBJ2-7, is DTGVSQNPRHKITKRGQNVTFRCDPISEHNRLYWYRQTLGQGPEFLTYFQNEAQLEKSRLLSDRFSAERPKGSFSTLEIQRTEQGDSAMYLCASSQEGPGGPSYEQYFGPGTRLTVT.

V usage is TRBV6-5 and J usage is TRBJ2-1; TRBD2 aligns across 10 bases. After removal of 4 bases from V and 5 bases from J, the junction contained 8 bases not matched to a gene. The germline CDR1 and CDR2 sequences are MNHEY and SVGAGI. This CDR3 contains 16 residues. CDR3 nucleotides: TGTGCCAGCAGTTTGCTAGCGGGAGAGGGGGACAATGAGCAGTTCTTC. Translating it yields CASSLLAGEGDNEQFF.

V gene TRBV7-3 combines with J gene TRBJ2-1, with D possibly TRBD2 on 6 matching bases. Germline values: CDR1 SGHTA, CDR2 FQGTGA. The V end lost 5 bases, the J end lost 2 bases, and 16 bases lay between the germline ends. CDR3 length: 16 residues. The CDR3: CASSPFGGAAYNEQFF. CDR3 sequence (DNA): TGTGCCAGCAGCCCCTTCGGGGGTGCGGCCTACAATGAGCAGTTCTTC.

The V gene is TRBV4-1, the J gene TRBJ2-3; perhaps D is TRBD1 or TRBD2 (5 bases each). This CDR3 contains 17 residues. Trimming pared 4 bases from V and 1 base from J, leaving 18 bases between. The germline gives CDR1 MGHRA, CDR2 YSYEKL. The CDR3 loop reads CASSPLRGPPRTDTQYF. CDR3 in DNA: TGCGCCAGCAGCCCCCTTCGGGGACCTCCCCGCACAGATACGCAGTATTTT.

This chain joins TRBV6-4 and TRBJ2-2; D remains unclear. Germline assignment: CDR1 MRHNA and CDR2 SNTAGT. With 2 bases removed from V and 2 bases from J, the gap between germline ends came to 0 bases. The CDR3 sequence is 12 residues long. CDR3 region: CASSDNTGELFF. Here the CDR3 DNA reads TGTGCCAGCAGTGACAACACCGGGGAGCTGTTTTTT.